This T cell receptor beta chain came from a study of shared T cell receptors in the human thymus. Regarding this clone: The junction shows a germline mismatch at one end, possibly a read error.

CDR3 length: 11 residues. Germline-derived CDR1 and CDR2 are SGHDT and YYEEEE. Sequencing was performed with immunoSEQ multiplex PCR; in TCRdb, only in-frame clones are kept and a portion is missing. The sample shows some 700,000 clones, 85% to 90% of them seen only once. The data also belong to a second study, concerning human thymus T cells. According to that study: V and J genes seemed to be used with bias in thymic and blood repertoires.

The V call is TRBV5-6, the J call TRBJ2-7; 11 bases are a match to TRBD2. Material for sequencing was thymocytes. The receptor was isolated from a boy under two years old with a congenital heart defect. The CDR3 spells CASSTSGSSWF. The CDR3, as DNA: TGTGCCAGCTCAACTAGCGGGAGCTCTTGGTTC.